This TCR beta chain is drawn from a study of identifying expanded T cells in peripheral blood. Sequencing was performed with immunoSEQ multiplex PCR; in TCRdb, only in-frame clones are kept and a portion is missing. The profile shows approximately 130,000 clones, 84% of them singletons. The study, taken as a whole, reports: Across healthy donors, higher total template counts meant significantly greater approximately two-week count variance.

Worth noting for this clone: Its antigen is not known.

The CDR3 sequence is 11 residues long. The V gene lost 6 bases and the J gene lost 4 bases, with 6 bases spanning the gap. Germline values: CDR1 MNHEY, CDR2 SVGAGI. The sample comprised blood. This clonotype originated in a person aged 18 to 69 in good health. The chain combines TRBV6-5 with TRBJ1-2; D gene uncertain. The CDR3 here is CASRVLYGYTF. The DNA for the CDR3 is TGTGCCAGCAGAGTCCTCTATGGCTACACCTTC.